A selection of T cell receptor beta chains follows, all from one sample in a study of T-cell reconstitution after alpha-beta-depleted transplantation in children. TCRdb ran MiXCR on the PCR reads and lists one entry per CDR3 protein. The sample contains roughly 500,000 distinct CDR3 sequences, 30% to 35% of which appear only once. This specimen was PBMCs from the stem cell graft donor, taken from the stem cell graft. These receptors were obtained from a human donor who donated a stem cell graft to a child with aplastic anemia. Both conserved end residues are part of each CDR3. A D gene is named only where the DNA matches it firmly. The size of a clone is reported for some rows only, either as once, few or many, or as a class for expanded clones.

j_call	clone_size	v_call	d_call	cdr3_aa	cdr3_nt
TRBJ2-7	-	TRBV6-2/TRBV6-3	TRBD2	CASSGRTSGSNPYEQYF	TGTGCCAGCAGTGGAAGGACTAGCGGGAGCAACCCCTACGAGCAGTACTTC
TRBJ2-1	-	TRBV18	-	CASSKVSPYNEQFF	TGTGCCAGCTCTAAAGTGAGCCCCTACAATGAGCAGTTCTTC
TRBJ1-6	-	TRBV12-3/TRBV12-4	-	CASSLLGSSPLHF	TGTGCCAGCAGCCTCCTGGGGAGTTCACCCCTCCACTTT
TRBJ2-7	few	TRBV11-1	TRBD1	CASSPGTGNGEQYF	TGTGCCAGCAGCCCAGGGACAGGGAATGGAGAGCAGTACTTC
TRBJ1-6	few	TRBV12-3/TRBV12-4	-	CASTLDSRGASPLHF	TGTGCCAGCACCCTGGACTCGCGAGGGGCTTCACCCCTCCACTTT
TRBJ2-3	-	TRBV5-1	TRBD1	CATRPGTGTDTQYF	TGCGCCACCCGTCCGGGGACAGGCACAGATACGCAGTATTTT
TRBJ2-5	-	TRBV9	TRBD1	CASSGGGQGWKTQYF	TGTGCCAGCAGCGGAGGGGGACAGGGGTGGAAGACCCAGTACTTC
TRBJ1-1	-	TRBV3-1	-	CASSQWGFENTEAFF	TGTGCCAGCAGCCAATGGGGATTTGAGAACACTGAAGCTTTCTTT
TRBJ2-1	few	TRBV7-9	-	CASSLGGPSVDEQFF	TGTGCCAGCAGCTTAGGGGGCCCTTCGGTAGATGAGCAGTTCTTC
TRBJ2-2	-	TRBV30	TRBD2	CAWSGLAGISGELFF	TGTGCCTGGAGCGGACTAGCGGGAATCTCCGGGGAGCTGTTTTTT
TRBJ1-4	-	TRBV12-3/TRBV12-4	-	CASSSRQPSPSNEKLFF	TGTGCCAGCAGTTCCCGACAGCCAAGCCCCTCGAATGAAAAACTGTTTTTT
TRBJ1-1	-	TRBV7-2	TRBD1	CASSLITGGAEAFF	TGTGCCAGCAGCTTAATAACAGGGGGGGCTGAAGCTTTCTTT
TRBJ2-2	many	TRBV6-5	-	CASREIWGDETGELFF	TGTGCCAGCAGAGAGATTTGGGGAGATGAAACCGGGGAGCTGTTTTTT